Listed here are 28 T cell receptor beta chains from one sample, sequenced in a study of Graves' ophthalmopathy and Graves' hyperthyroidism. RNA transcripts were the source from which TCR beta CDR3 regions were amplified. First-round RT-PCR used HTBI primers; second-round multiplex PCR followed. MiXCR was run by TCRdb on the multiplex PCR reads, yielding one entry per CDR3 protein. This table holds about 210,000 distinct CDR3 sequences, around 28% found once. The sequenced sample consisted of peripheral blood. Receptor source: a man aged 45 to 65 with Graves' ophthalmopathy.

CDR3 sequence reads: CSAIEYQETQYF. The CDR3 DNA reads TGCAGTGCTATAGAATACCAAGAGACCCAGTACTTC. The V call is TRBV20-1, the J call TRBJ2-5; D unclear. From germline, CDR1 is DFQATT and CDR2 SNEGSKA (reference sequence). There are 12 residues in the CDR3. Between the trimmed V and J ends, which lost 4 bases and 0 bases, there was a span of 6 bases.

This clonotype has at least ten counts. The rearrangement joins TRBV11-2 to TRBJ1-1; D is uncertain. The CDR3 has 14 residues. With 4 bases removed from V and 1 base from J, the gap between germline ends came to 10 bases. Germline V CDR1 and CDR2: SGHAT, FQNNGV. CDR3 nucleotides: TGTGCCAGCAGCTCACCCCCAAGGAACACTGAAGCTTTCTTT. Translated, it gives CASSSPPRNTEAFF.

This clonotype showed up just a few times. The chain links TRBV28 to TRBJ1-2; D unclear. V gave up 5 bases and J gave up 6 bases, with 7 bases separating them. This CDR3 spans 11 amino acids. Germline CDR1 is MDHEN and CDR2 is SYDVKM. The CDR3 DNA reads TGTGCCAGCAGTAGAACTGATGGCTACACCTTC. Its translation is CASSRTDGYTF.

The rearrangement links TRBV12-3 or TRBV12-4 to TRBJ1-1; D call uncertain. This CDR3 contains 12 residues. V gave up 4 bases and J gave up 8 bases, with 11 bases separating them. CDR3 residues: CASSSSWGEAFF. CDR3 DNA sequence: TGTGCCAGCAGTTCCTCATGGGGAGAAGCTTTCTTT.

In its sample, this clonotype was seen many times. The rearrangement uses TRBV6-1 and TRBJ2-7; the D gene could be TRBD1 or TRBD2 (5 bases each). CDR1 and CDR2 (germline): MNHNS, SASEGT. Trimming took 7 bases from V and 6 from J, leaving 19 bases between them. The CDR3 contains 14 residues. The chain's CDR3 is CASTKGRIWGEQYF. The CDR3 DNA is TGTGCCAGCACCAAGGGACGGATCTGGGGCGAGCAGTACTTC.

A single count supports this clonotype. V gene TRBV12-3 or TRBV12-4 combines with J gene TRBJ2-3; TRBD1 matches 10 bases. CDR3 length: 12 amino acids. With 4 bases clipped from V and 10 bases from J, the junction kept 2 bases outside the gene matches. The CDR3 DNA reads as TGTGCCAGCAGTTCGGGACAGGGGCCGCAGTATTTT. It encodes CASSSGQGPQYF.

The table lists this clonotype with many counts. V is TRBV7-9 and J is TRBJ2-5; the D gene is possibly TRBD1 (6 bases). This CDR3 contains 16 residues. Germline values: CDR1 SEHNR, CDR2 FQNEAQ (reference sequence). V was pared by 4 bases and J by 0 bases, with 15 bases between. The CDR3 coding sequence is TGTGCCAGCAGCTCCGCCGACAGGACATACCAAGAGACCCAGTACTTC. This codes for CASSSADRTYQETQYF.

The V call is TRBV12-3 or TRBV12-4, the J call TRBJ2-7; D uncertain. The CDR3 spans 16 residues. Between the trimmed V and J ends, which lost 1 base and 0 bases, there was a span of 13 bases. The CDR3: CASSLVEPASSYEQYF. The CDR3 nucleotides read TGTGCCAGCAGTTTAGTAGAGCCGGCGAGCTCCTACGAGCAGTACTTC.

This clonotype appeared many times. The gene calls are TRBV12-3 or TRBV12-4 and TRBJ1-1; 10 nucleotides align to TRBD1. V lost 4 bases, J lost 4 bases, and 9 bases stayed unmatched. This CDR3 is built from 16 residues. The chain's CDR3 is CASSSSLGDRGTEAFF. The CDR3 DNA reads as TGTGCCAGCAGTTCTAGTCTGGGGGACAGGGGCACTGAAGCTTTCTTT.

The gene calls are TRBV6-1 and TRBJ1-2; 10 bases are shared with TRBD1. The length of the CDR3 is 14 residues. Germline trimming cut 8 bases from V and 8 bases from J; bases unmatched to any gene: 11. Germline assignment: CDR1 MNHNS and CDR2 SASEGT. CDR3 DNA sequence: TGTGCCAGCTCACCACCGGACAGGGGGGGCGGCTACACCTTC. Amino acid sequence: CASSPPDRGGGYTF.

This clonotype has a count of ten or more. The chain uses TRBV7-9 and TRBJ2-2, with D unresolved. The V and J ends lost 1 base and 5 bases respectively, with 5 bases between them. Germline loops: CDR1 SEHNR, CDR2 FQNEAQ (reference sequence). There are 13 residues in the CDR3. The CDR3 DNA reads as TGTGCCAGCAGCTTAGGCCGGACCGGGGAGCTGTTTTTT. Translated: CASSLGRTGELFF. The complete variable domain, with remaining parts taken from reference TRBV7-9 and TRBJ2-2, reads DTGVSQNPRHKITKRGQNVTFRCDPISEHNRLYWYRQTLGQGPEFLTYFQNEAQLEKSRLLSDRFSAERPKGSFSTLEIQRTEQGDSAMYLCASSLGRTGELFFGEGSRLTVL.

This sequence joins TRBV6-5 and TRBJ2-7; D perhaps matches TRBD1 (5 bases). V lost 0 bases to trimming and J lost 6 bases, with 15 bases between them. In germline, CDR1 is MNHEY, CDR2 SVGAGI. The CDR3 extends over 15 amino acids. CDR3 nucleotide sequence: TGTGCCAGCAGTTACTCGAACAGGAATAAGGGCGAGCAGTACTTC. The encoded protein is CASSYSNRNKGEQYF.

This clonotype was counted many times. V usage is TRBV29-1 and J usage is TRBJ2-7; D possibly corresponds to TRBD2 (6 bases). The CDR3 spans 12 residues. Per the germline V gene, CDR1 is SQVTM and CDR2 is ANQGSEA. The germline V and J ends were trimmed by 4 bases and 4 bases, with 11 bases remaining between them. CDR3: CSVGLATYEQYF. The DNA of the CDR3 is TGCAGCGTTGGGCTAGCGACGTACGAGCAGTACTTC.

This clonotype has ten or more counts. The CDR3: CATSRAHDRTDYEQYF. The DNA of the CDR3 is TGTGCCACCAGCAGAGCCCACGACAGGACGGACTACGAGCAGTACTTC. The chain couples TRBV15 to TRBJ2-7; a weak D match, TRBD1 (6 bases). The CDR3 covers 16 residues. V lost 1 base and J 3 bases, leaving 16 bases between the germline ends. Germline-derived CDR1 and CDR2 are LNHNV and YYDKDF (reference sequence).

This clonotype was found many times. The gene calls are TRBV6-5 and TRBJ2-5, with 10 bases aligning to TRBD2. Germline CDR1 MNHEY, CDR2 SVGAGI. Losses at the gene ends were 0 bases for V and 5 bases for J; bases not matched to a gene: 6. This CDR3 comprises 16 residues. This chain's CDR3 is CASSYSLAGDLETQYF. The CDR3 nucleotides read TGTGCCAGCAGTTACTCGCTAGCGGGAGATTTGGAGACCCAGTACTTC.

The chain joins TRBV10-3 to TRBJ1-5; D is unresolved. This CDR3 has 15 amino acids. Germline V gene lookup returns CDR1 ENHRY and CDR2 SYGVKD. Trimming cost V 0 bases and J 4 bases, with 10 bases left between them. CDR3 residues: CAISESGMFNQPQHF. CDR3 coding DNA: TGTGCCATCAGTGAGTCTGGAATGTTTAATCAGCCCCAGCATTTT.

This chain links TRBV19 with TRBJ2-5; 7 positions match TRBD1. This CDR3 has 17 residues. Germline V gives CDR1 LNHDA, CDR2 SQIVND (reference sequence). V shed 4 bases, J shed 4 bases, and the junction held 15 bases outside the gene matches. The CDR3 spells CASSKERGKGAGETQYF. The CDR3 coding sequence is TGTGCCAGTAGTAAGGAAAGGGGCAAGGGGGCCGGAGAGACCCAGTACTTC.

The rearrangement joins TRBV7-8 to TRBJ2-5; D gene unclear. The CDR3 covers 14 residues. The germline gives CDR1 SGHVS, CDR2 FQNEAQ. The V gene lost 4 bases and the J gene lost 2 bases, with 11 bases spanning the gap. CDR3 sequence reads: CASSSRLIQETQYF. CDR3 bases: TGTGCCAGCAGCTCCCGACTGATACAAGAGACCCAGTACTTC. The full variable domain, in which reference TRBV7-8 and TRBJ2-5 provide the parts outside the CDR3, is GAGVSQSPRYKVAKRGQDVALRCDPISGHVSLFWYQQALGQGPEFLTYFQNEAQLDKSGLPSDRFFAERPEGSVSTLKIQRTQQEDSAVYLCASSSRLIQETQYFGPGTRLLVL.

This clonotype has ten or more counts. The CDR3 coding sequence is TGTGCCAGCAGTGAATGGCCGACGGTGAATCAGCCCCAGCATTTT. This translates into CASSEWPTVNQPQHF. J is TRBJ1-5 and V is TRBV6-1; no definite D call. Germline V gene data show CDR1 as MNHNS and CDR2 as SASEGT. This CDR3 spans 15 amino acids. Trimming pared 2 bases from V and 4 bases from J, leaving 12 bases between.

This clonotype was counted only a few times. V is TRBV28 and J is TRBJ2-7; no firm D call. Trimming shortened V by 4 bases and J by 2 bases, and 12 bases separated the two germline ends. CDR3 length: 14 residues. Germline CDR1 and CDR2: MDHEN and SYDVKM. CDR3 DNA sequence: TGTGCCAGCAGTTACTCGCCCGGTGCCTACGAGCAGTACTTC. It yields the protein CASSYSPGAYEQYF.

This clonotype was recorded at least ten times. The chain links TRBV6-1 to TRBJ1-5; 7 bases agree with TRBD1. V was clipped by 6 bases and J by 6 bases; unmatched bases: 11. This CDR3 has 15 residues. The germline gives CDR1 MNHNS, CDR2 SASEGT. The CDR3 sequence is CASRERGQRSQPQHF. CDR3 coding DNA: TGTGCCAGCAGGGAGAGGGGGCAGAGGAGTCAGCCCCAGCATTTT.

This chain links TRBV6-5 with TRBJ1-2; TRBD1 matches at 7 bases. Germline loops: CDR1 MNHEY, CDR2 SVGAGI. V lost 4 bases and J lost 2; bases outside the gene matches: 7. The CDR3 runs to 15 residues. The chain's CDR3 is CASSSTGEWNYGYTF. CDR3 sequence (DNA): TGTGCCAGCAGTTCTACAGGGGAATGGAACTATGGCTACACCTTC.

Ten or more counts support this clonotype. The chain's CDR3 is CTSQLSLHQETQYF. DNA of the CDR3: TGCACCTCTCAACTGAGCCTACATCAAGAGACCCAGTACTTC. This rearrangement joins TRBV20-1 to TRBJ2-5; the D is unclear. This CDR3 comprises 14 residues. Looked up from germline, CDR1 is DFQATT and CDR2 is SNEGSKA (reference sequence).

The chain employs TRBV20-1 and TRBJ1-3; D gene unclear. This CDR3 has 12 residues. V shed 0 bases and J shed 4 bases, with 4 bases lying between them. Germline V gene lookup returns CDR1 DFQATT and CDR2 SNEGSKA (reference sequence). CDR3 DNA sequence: TGCAGTGCTAGAGATGACGGAAACACCATATATTTT. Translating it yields CSARDDGNTIYF.

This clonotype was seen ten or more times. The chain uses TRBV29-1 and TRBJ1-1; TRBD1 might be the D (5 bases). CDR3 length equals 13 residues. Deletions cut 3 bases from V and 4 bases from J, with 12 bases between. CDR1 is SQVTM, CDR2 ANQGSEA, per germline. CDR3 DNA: TGCAGCGTTGAGGACGGGACGGGCACTGAAGCTTTCTTT. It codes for CSVEDGTGTEAFF.

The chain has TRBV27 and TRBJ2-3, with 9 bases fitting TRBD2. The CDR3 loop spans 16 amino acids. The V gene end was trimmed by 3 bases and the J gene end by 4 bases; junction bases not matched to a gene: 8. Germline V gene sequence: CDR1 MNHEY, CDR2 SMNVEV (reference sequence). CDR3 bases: TGTGCCAGCAGTTTGAGGGTGGCGGGAGGGTCAGATACGCAGTATTTT. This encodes CASSLRVAGGSDTQYF.

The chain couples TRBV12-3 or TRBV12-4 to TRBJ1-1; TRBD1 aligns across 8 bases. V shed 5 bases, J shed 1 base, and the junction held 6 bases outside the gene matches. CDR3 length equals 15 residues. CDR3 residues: CASSRQGIKNTEAFF. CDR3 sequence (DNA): TGTGCCAGCAGTAGACAGGGGATCAAGAACACTGAAGCTTTCTTT.

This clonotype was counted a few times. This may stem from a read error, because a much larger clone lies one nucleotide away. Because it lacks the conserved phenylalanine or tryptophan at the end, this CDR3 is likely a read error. CDR3 coding DNA: TGTGCCAGTAGTATGGGTAGGGATGGGCCAGATACGCAGTATTTG. This sequence encodes CASSMGRDGPDTQYL. This chain links TRBV19 with TRBJ2-3; D gene unclear. The CDR3 contains 15 residues. The germline V gene encodes CDR1 LNHDA and CDR2 SQIVND (reference sequence). Trimming pared 3 bases from V and 4 bases from J, leaving 14 bases between.